The clone carrying this TCR beta chain was found many times. Its antigen remains unidentified. V was pared by 1 base and J by 4 bases, with 8 bases between. The CDR3 contains 14 residues. CDR1 is SGHTA, CDR2 FQGNSA, per germline. These data come from a study of T cells after yellow fever vaccination. Study findings and constraints: The bulk population could contribute abundant contaminating clonotypes to FACS-sorted repertoires.

As TCR cDNA was made by 5'RACE template switching, a universal primer site and UMIs were added. TCRdb reprocessed the 5' RACE reads via MiXCR and lists one record per CDR3 protein. Of about 320,000 distinct CDR3 sequences listed, 3.5% to 4.5% are singletons. The rearrangement links TRBV7-2 to TRBJ1-5, with unresolved D. Source: PBMCs, taken 15 days after the yellow fever booster vaccination. The receptor comes from a man aged 18 to 30 who received the YFV17D yellow fever vaccine. The CDR3 loop reads CASSLVGSNQPQHF. DNA of the CDR3: TGTGCCAGCAGCTTAGTAGGCAGTAATCAGCCCCAGCATTTT.